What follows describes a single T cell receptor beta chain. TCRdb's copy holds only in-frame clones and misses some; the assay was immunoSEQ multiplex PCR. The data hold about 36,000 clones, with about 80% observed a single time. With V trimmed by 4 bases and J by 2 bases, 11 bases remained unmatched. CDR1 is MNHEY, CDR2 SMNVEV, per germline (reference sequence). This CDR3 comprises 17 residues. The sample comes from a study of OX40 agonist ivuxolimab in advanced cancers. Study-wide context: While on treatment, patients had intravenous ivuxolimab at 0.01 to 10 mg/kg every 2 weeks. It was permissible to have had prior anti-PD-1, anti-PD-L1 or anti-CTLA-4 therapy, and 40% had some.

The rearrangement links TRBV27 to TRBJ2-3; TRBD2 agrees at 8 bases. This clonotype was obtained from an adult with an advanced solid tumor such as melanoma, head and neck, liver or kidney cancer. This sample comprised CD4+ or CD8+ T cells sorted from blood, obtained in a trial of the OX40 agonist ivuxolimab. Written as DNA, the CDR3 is TGTGCCAGCAGTTCCCTCGTACTAGCGGCAGACACAGATACGCAGTATTTT. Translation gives CASSSLVLAADTDTQYF.